These T cell receptor beta chains were read from a single sample in a study of cytomegalovirus exposure and HLA in healthy donors. TCRdb's copy holds only in-frame clones and misses some; the assay was immunoSEQ multiplex PCR. This sample yields about 74,000 clones, of which around 94% are seen a single time; 1.5% to 1.8% belongs to the top ten. The sample comprised PBMCs. The receptors were sampled from a young man in good health and CMV-seropositive. CDR3s include the opening cysteine and the closing phenylalanine or tryptophan. Fields, in order: V gene, J gene, D gene, CDR3 protein. A D gene is named only where the DNA matches it firmly.

v_gene: TRBV6-5
j_gene: TRBJ1-5
d_gene: TRBD1
CDR3aa: CASSPDRAQPQHF

v_gene: TRBV6-1
j_gene: TRBJ2-7
d_gene: -
CDR3aa: CASSFQGSSREQYF

v_gene: TRBV29-1
j_gene: TRBJ2-1
d_gene: -
CDR3aa: CSVESPVSSYNEQFF

v_gene: TRBV6-6
j_gene: TRBJ2-7
d_gene: -
CDR3aa: CASSNRDPSYEQYF

v_gene: TRBV7-3
j_gene: TRBJ1-1
d_gene: -
CDR3aa: CASIKWEGAFF

v_gene: TRBV28
j_gene: TRBJ1-3
d_gene: TRBD1
CDR3aa: CASRAGTGTGNTIYF

v_gene: TRBV4-1
j_gene: TRBJ1-4
d_gene: TRBD1
CDR3aa: CASSWTGMVEKLFF

v_gene: TRBV25-1
j_gene: TRBJ2-3
d_gene: -
CDR3aa: CASSESTDTSTDTQYF

v_gene: TRBV19
j_gene: TRBJ1-1
d_gene: TRBD1
CDR3aa: CASNVYRGPEAFF

v_gene: TRBV6-5
j_gene: TRBJ2-3
d_gene: TRBD2
CDR3aa: CASGGSGGPSTQYF

v_gene: TRBV25-1
j_gene: TRBJ1-4
d_gene: -
CDR3aa: CASSEWAKLFF

v_gene: TRBV6-6
j_gene: TRBJ2-7
d_gene: -
CDR3aa: CASSYLEFYEQYF

v_gene: TRBV7-6
j_gene: TRBJ2-2
d_gene: TRBD2
CDR3aa: CASSSGGAGGELFF

v_gene: TRBV6-1
j_gene: TRBJ1-1
d_gene: -
CDR3aa: CASSEGWPEAFF

v_gene: TRBV7-3
j_gene: TRBJ2-1
d_gene: -
CDR3aa: CASILVPVNNEQFF

v_gene: TRBV6-1
j_gene: TRBJ2-1
d_gene: -
CDR3aa: CATPGKLNEQFF

v_gene: TRBV19
j_gene: TRBJ2-2
d_gene: TRBD1
CDR3aa: CASSITGGAGGELFF

v_gene: TRBV7-8
j_gene: TRBJ2-1
d_gene: -
CDR3aa: CASSWVGTTEQFF

v_gene: TRBV28
j_gene: TRBJ2-7
d_gene: TRBD2
CDR3aa: CASSLFLTSGRDSYEQYF

v_gene: TRBV19
j_gene: TRBJ2-3
d_gene: -
CDR3aa: CASSILAGSSTDTQYF

v_gene: TRBV28
j_gene: TRBJ2-3
d_gene: TRBD2
CDR3aa: CASTGTSGRTDTQYF

v_gene: TRBV30
j_gene: TRBJ2-1
d_gene: -
CDR3aa: CAWSDSGPSYNEQFF

v_gene: TRBV18
j_gene: TRBJ1-1
d_gene: -
CDR3aa: CASSQVSGNTEAFF

v_gene: TRBV11-2
j_gene: TRBJ2-3
d_gene: TRBD2
CDR3aa: CASSNSGRARNTQYF

v_gene: TRBV7-2
j_gene: TRBJ1-3
d_gene: -
CDR3aa: CASSLVASANSGNTIYF

v_gene: TRBV5-6
j_gene: TRBJ1-5
d_gene: TRBD1
CDR3aa: CASSLTGVEGNQPQHF

v_gene: TRBV10-3
j_gene: TRBJ2-7
d_gene: TRBD2
CDR3aa: CAIRGGLAGFPALEQYF

v_gene: TRBV6-1
j_gene: TRBJ2-1
d_gene: -
CDR3aa: CASLIGVNEQFF

v_gene: TRBV9
j_gene: TRBJ2-3
d_gene: -
CDR3aa: CASSPRVQDTQYF

v_gene: TRBV6-1
j_gene: TRBJ1-5
d_gene: TRBD1
CDR3aa: CASLGQSNQPQHF

v_gene: TRBV30
j_gene: TRBJ2-3
d_gene: TRBD2
CDR3aa: CGGGALAGSTDTQYF

v_gene: TRBV30
j_gene: TRBJ1-1
d_gene: -
CDR3aa: CAWSVLGNTEAFF

v_gene: TRBV28
j_gene: TRBJ1-2
d_gene: -
CDR3aa: CASSLGQGNGGYTF

v_gene: TRBV6-5
j_gene: TRBJ1-1
d_gene: -
CDR3aa: CASSTTSGSTEAFF

v_gene: TRBV18
j_gene: TRBJ1-5
d_gene: TRBD1
CDR3aa: CASSPPGTGSNQPQHF

v_gene: TRBV13
j_gene: TRBJ2-1
d_gene: TRBD2
CDR3aa: CASSLGLAGGVAVEQFF

v_gene: TRBV30
j_gene: TRBJ2-7
d_gene: TRBD1
CDR3aa: CAWQPDREKNEQYF

v_gene: TRBV9
j_gene: TRBJ2-4
d_gene: -
CDR3aa: CASSLSGGLAKNIQYF

v_gene: TRBV30
j_gene: TRBJ2-7
d_gene: TRBD1
CDR3aa: CAWRRRGPAVGEQYF

v_gene: TRBV5-6
j_gene: TRBJ1-3
d_gene: -
CDR3aa: CASSFKDRSSGNTIYF

v_gene: TRBV30
j_gene: TRBJ2-1
d_gene: TRBD2
CDR3aa: CAWKFRLAGEGEQFF

v_gene: TRBV7-9
j_gene: TRBJ2-7
d_gene: -
CDR3aa: CASSPFYEQYF

v_gene: TRBV4-1
j_gene: TRBJ1-5
d_gene: -
CDR3aa: CASSQERNQPQHF

v_gene: TRBV2
j_gene: TRBJ2-3
d_gene: TRBD2
CDR3aa: CASSGGGFTVAGEGTDTQYF

v_gene: TRBV4-1
j_gene: TRBJ2-7
d_gene: TRBD1
CDR3aa: CASSQQTGGPYEQYF

v_gene: TRBV9
j_gene: TRBJ2-1
d_gene: -
CDR3aa: CASSVGLVAAYNEQFF

v_gene: TRBV18
j_gene: TRBJ2-7
d_gene: -
CDR3aa: CASSRAGLFYEQYF

v_gene: TRBV19
j_gene: TRBJ1-2
d_gene: TRBD1
CDR3aa: CASSPQGVSGYTF

v_gene: TRBV29-1
j_gene: TRBJ1-1
d_gene: -
CDR3aa: CSVEGQENTEAFF